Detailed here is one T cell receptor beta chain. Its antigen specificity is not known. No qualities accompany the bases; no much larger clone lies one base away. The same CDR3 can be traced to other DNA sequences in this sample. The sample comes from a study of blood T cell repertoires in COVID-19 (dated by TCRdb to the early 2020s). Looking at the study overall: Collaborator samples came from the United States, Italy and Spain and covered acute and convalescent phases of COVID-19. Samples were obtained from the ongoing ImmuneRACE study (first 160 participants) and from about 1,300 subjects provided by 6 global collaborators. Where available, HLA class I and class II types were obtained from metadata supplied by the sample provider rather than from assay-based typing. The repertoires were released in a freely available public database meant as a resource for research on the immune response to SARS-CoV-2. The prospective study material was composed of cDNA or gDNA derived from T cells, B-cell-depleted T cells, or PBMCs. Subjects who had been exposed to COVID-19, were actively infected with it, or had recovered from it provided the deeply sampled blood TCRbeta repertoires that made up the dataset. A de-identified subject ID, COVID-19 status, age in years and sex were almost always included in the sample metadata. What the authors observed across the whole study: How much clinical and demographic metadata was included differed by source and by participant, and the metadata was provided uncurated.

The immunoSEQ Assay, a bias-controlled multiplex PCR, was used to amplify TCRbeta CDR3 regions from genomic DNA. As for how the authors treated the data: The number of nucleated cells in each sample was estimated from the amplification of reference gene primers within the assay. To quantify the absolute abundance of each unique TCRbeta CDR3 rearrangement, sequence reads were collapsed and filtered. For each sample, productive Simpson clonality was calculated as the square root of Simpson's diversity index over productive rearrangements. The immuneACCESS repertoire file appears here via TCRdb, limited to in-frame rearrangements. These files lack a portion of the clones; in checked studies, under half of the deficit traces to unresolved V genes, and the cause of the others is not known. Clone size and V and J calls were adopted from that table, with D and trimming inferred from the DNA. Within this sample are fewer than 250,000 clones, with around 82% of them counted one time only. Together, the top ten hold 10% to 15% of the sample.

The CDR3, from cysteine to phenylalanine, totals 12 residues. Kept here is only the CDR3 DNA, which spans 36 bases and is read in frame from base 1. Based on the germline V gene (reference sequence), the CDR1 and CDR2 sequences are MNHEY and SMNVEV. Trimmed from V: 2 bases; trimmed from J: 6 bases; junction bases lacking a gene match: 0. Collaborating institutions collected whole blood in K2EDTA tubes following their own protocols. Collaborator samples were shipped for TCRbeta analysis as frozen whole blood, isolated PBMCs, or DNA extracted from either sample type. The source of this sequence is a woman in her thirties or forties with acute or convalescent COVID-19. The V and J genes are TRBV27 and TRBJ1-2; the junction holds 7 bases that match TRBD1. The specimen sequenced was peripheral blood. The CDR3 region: CASSLTGDGYTF. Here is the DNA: TGTGCCAGCAGTTTAACAGGGGATGGCTACACCTTC.